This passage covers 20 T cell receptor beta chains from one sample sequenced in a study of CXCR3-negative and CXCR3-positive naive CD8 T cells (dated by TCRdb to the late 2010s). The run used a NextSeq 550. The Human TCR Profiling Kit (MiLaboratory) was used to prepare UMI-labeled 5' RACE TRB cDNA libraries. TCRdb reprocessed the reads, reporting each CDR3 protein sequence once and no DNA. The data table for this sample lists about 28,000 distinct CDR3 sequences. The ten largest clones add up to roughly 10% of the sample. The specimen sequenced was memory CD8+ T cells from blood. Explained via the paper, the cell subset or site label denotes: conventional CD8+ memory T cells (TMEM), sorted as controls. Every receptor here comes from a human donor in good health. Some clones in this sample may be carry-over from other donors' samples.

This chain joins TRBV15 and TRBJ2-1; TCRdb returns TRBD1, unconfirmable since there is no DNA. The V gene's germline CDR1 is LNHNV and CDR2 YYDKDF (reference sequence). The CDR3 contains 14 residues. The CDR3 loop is CATSRPPGGSEQFF.

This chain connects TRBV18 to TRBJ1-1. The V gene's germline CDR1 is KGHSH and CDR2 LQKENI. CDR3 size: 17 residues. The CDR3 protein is CASSPQIGRAIDTEAFF. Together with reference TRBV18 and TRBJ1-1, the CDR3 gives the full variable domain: NAGVMQNPRHLVRRRGQEARLRCSPMKGHSHVYWYRQLPEEGLKFMVYLQKENIIDESGMPKERFSAEFPKEGPSILRIQQVVRGDSAAYFCASSPQIGRAIDTEAFFGQGTRLTVV.

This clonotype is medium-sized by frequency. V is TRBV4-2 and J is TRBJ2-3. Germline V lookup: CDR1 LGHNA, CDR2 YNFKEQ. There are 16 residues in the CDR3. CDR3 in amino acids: CASSQDLAGGTDTQYF.

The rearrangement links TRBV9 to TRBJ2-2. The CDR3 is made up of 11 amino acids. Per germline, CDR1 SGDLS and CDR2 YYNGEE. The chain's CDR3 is CASSKTGELFF.

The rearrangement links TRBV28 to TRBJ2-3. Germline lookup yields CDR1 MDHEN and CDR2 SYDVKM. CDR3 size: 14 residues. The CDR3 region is CASSLLRPTDTQYF.

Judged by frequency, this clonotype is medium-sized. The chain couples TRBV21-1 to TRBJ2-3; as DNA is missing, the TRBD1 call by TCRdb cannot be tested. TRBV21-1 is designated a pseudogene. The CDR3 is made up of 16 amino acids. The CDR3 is CASSRLDRDDTDTQYF.

CDR3 region: CASSEGEGYGYTF. The chain has TRBV25-1 and TRBJ1-2. The CDR3 extends over 13 amino acids. Germline CDR1 reads MGHDK; CDR2 reads SYGVNS.

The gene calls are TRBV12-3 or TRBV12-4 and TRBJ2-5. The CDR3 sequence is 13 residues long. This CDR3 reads CASSQAFQETQYF.

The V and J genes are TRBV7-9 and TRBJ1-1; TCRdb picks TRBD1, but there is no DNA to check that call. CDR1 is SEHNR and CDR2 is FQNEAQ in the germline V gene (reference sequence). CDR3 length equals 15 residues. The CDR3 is CASSLVQGLRAEAFF.

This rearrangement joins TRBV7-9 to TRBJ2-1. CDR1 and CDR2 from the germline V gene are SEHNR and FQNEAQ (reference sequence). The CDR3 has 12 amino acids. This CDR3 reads CASSLGYNEQFF.

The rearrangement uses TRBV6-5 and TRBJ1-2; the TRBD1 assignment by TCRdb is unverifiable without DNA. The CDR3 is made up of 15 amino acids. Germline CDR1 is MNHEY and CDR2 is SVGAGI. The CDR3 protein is CASSYVFQQGNGYTF.

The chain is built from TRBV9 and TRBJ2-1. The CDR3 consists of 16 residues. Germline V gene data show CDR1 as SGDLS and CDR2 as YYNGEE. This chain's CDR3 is CASSVHQKQTYNVQFF. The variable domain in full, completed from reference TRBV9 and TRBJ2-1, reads DSGVTQTPKHLITATGQRVTLRCSPRSGDLSVYWYQQSLDQGLQFLIQYYNGEERAKGNILERFSAQQFPDLHSELNLSSLELGDSALYFCASSVHQKQTYNVQFFGPGTRLTVL.

CDR3 amino acids: CASSSLTSSGGGETQYF. The chain recombines TRBV28 with TRBJ2-5; no DNA is available, so the TRBD2 call from TCRdb remains unchecked. The CDR3 extends over 17 amino acids. Looked up from germline, CDR1 is MDHEN and CDR2 is SYDVKM.

The CDR3 loop reads CASSVTIAGDVETQYF. The chain has TRBV12-3 or TRBV12-4 and TRBJ2-5; TCRdb's D gene call, TRBD2, goes unchecked for lack of DNA. The CDR3 is 16 amino acids.

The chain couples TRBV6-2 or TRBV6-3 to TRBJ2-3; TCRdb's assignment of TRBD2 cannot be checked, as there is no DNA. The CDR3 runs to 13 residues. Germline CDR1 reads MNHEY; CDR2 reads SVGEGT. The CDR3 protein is CASSYRETDTQYF.

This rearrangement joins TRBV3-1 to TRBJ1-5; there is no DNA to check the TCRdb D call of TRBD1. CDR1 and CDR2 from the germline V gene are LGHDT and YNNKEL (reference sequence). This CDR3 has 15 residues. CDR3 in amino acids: CASRGGQSSQEPQHF. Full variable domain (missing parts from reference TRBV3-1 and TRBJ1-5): DTAVSQTPKYLVTQMGNDKSIKCEQNLGHDTMYWYKQDSKKFLKIMFSYNNKELIINETVPNRFSPKSPDKAHLNLHINSLELGDSAVYFCASRGGQSSQEPQHFGDGTRLSIL.

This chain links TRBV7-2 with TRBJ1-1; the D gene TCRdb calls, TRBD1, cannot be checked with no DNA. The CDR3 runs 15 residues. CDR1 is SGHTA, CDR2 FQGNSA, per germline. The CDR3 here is CASSWNTGMNTEAFF.

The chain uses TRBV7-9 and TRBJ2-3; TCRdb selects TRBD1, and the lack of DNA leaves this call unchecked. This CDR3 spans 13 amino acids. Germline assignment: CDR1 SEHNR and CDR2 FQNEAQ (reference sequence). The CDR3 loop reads CASSPWDPDTQYF.

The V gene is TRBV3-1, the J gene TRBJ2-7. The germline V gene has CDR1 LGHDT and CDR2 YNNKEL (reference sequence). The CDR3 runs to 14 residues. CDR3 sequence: CASSQSDSAYEQYF.

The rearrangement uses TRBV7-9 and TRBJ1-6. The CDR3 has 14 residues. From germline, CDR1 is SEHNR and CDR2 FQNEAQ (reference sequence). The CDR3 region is CASSIPRANSPLHF.